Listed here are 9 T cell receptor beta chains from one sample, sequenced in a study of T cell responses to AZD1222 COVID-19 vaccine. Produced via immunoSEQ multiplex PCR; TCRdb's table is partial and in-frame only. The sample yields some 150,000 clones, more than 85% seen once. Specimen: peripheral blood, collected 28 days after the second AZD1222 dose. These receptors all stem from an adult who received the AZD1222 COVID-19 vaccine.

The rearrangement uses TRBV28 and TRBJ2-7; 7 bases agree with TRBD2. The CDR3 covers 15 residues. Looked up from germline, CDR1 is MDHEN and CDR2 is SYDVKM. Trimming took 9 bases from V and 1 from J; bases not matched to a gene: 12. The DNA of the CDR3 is TGTGCCAGTTTAAGCCGGAGCGGGAAATCCTACGAGCAGTACTTC. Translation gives CASLSRSGKSYEQYF.

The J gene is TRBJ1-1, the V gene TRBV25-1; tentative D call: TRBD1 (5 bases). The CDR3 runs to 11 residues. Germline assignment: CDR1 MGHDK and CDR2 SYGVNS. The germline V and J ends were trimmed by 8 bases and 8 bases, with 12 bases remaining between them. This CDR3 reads CASGGAREAFF. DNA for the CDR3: TGTGCCAGCGGAGGGGCTCGGGAAGCTTTCTTT.

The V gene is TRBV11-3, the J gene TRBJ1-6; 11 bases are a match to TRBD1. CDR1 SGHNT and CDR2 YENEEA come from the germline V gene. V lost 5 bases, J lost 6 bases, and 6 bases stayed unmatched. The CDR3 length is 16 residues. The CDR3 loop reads CASSRTGGDLNSPLHF. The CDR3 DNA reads TGTGCCAGCAGCCGGACAGGGGGCGACCTTAATTCACCCCTCCACTTT.

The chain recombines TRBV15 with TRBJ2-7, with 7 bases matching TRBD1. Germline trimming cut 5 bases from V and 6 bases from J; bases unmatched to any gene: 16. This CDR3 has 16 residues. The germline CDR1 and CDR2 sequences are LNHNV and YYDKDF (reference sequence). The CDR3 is CATSALAGTASGEQYF. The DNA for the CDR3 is TGTGCCACCAGCGCCTTAGCCGGGACAGCCTCGGGCGAGCAGTACTTC. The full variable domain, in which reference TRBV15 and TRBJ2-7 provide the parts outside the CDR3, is DAMVIQNPRYQVTQFGKPVTLSCSQTLNHNVMYWYQQKSSQAPKLLFHYYDKDFNNEADTPDNFQSRRPNTSFCFLDIRSPGLGDTAMYLCATSALAGTASGEQYFGPGTRLTVT.

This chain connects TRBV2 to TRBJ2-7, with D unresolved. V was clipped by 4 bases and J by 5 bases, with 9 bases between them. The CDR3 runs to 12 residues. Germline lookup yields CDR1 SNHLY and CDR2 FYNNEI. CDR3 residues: CASSVGLDEQYF. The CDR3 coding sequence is TGTGCCAGCAGTGTGGGTTTGGACGAGCAGTACTTC.

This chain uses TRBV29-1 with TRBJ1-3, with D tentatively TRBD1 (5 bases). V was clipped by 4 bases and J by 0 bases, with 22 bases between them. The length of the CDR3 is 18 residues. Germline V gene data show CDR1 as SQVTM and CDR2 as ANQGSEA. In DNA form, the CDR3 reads TGCAGCGTTGGGGGCAGGGACCCTGCCCTCTCCTCTGGAAACACCATATATTTT. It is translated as CSVGGRDPALSSGNTIYF.

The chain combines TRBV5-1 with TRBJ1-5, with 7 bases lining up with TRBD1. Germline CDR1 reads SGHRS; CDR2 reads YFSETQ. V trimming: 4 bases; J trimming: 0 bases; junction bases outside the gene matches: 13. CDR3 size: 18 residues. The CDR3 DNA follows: TGCGCCAGCAGCCTAACCCCACAGGGGTCGAATAGCAATCAGCCCCAGCATTTT. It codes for CASSLTPQGSNSNQPQHF.

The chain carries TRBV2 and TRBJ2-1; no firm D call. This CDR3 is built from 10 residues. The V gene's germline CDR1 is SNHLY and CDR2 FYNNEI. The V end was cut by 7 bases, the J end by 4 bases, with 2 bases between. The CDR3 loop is CASNYNEQFF. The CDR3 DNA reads TGTGCCAGCAATTACAATGAGCAGTTCTTC.

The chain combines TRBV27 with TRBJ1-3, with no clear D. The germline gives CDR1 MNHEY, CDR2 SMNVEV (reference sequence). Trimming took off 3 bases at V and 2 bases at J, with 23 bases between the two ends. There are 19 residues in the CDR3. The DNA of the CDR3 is TGTGCCAGCAGTTTGTGGGGAGGGTTGGGTAAGGGTCCTGGAAACACCATATATTTT. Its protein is CASSLWGGLGKGPGNTIYF.